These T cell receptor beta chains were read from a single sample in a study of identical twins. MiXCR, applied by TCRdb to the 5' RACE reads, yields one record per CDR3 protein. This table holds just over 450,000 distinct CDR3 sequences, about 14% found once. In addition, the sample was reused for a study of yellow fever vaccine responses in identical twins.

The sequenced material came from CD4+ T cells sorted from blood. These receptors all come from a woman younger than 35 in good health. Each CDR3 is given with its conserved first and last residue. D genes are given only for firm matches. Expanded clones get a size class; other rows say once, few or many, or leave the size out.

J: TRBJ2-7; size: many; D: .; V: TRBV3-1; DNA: TGTGCCAGCAGCCAGTGGGAGTCGTACGAGCAGTACTTC; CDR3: CASSQWESYEQYF
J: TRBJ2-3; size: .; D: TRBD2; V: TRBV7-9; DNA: TGTGCCAGCAGCTTACAGCGGGGGAAAAGCACAGATACGCAGTATTTT; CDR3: CASSLQRGKSTDTQYF
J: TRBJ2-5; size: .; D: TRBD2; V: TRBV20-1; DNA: TGCAGTGCTACCGACTTAGCGGGAGGACTAGGGACCCAGTACTTC; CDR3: CSATDLAGGLGTQYF
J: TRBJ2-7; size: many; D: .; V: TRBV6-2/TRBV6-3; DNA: TGTGCCAGCAGTCCCCGGGGGATATCCTACGAGCAGTACTTC; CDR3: CASSPRGISYEQYF
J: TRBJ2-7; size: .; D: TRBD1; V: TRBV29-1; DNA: TGCAGCGTACAGGGGACCTACGAGCAGTACTTC; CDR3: CSVQGTYEQYF
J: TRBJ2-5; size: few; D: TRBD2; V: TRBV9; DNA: TGTGCCAGCAGCGCCAACCCTAGCGGGGGGCGGGGGGAGACCCAGTACTTC; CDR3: CASSANPSGGRGETQYF
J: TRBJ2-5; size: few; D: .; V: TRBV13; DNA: TGTGCCAGCAGCCCGAGGGGGTTGGAGACCCAGTACTTC; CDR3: CASSPRGLETQYF
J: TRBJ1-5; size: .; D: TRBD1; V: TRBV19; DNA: TGTGCCAGTAGCACCTTTACAGGGGACGGTCAGCCCCAGCATTTT; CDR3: CASSTFTGDGQPQHF
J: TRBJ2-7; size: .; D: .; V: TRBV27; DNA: TGTGCCAGCAGTTTCTCCGAGGAAAACGAGCAGTACTTC; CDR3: CASSFSEENEQYF
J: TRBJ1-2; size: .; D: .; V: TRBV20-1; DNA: TGCAGTTCGAGCCCTATTGGGGTTGGCTACACCTTC; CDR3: CSSSPIGVGYTF
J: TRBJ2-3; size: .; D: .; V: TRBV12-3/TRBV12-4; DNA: TGTGCCAGCAGTACCCTCGGGACTTACACAGATACGCAGTATTTT; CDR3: CASSTLGTYTDTQYF
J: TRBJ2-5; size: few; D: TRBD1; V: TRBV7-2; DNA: TGTGCCAGCAGCTTATCCCGGGACAGGGCTGGACAAGAGACCCAGTACTTC; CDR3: CASSLSRDRAGQETQYF
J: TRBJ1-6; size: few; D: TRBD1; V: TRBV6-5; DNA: TGTGCCAGCAGTTACGACGGGACAGGGAATTCACCCCTCCACTTT; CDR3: CASSYDGTGNSPLHF
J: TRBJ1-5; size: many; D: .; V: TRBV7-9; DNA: TGTGCCAGCAGCTTGGGGGACGGTAGCAATCAGCCCCAGCATTTT; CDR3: CASSLGDGSNQPQHF
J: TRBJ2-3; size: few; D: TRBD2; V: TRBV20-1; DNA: TGCAGTGCTGTCAGCGGGAGAGGGAGCACAGATACGCAGTATTTT; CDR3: CSAVSGRGSTDTQYF
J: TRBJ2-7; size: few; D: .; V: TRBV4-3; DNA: TGCGCCACCCCATACGAGCAGTACTTC; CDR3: CATPYEQYF
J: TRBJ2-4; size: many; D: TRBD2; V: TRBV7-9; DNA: TGTGCCAGCAGCTTTTCCGGGGGGGAAAACATTCAGTACTTC; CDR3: CASSFSGGENIQYF
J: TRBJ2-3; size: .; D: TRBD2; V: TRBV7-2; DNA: TGTGCCAGCAGCTCAAAGCGGGGCGGGGAAGATACGCAGTATTTT; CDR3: CASSSKRGGEDTQYF
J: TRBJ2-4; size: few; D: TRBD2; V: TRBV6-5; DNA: TGTGCCAGCAGTTCGGGACTAGGTGCCAAAAACATTCAGTACTTC; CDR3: CASSSGLGAKNIQYF
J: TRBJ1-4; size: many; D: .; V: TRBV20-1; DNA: TGCAGTGCCGCGTCGGTGCAGGGTAATGAAAAACTGTTTTTT; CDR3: CSAASVQGNEKLFF
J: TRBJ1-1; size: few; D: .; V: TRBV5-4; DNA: TGTGCCAGCAGCTTGATGGGAGGGCTCAACACTGAAGCTTTCTTT; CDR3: CASSLMGGLNTEAFF
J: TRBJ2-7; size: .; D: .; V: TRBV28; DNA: TGTGCCACCCTACGGGGGTTGGGCTACGAGCAGTACTTC; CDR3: CATLRGLGYEQYF
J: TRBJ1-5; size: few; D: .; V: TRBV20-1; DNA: TGCAGTGCTGCACGGGGGGTCGATCAGCCCCAGCATTTT; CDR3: CSAARGVDQPQHF
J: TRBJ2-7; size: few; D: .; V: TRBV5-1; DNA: TGCGCCAGCAGCCCAACAGGGAACAGCTACTACGAGCAGTACTTC; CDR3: CASSPTGNSYYEQYF
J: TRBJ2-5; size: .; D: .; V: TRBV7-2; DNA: TGTGCCAGCAGCACCTCGGGGTGGAGGGAGACCCAGTACTTC; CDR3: CASSTSGWRETQYF
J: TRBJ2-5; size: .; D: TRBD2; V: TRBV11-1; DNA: TGTGCCAGCAGCTTACAGAGCGGGGAACAAGAGACCCAGTACTTC; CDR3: CASSLQSGEQETQYF
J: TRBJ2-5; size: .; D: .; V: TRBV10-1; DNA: TGCGCCACCAACGTCCCCGGGACTGAACAAGAGACCCAGTACTTC; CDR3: CATNVPGTEQETQYF
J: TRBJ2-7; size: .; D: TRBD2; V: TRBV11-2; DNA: TGTGCCAATAAAATAGCGGGAGGAATCTACGAGCAGTACTTC; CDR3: CANKIAGGIYEQYF
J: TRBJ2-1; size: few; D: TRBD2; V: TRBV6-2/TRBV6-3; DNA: TGTGCCAGCAGAGGGACTAGCGGGAGGACCTGGGGTGAGCAGTTCTTC; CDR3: CASRGTSGRTWGEQFF
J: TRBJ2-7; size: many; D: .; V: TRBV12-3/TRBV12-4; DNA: TGTGCCAGCACCGGACAACTAGCCTCCTACGAGCAGTACTTC; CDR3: CASTGQLASYEQYF
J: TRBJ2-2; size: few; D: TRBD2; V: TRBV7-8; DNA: TGTGCCAGCAGCTTAGTGGTAGCGGGATTAACCGGGGAGCTGTTTTTT; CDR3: CASSLVVAGLTGELFF
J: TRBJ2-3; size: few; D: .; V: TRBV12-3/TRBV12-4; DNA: TGTGCCAGCAGCTTGTTCCGGGTTAGCACAGATACGCAGTATTTT; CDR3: CASSLFRVSTDTQYF
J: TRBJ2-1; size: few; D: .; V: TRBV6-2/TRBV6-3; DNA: TGTGCCAGCAGGGCAGACAGGGACCCGGGGGGTGTGCAGTTCTTC; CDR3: CASRADRDPGGVQFF
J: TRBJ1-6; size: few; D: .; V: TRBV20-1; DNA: TGCAGTGCTAGTAGGGGTGGGGTTTCACCCCTCCACTTT; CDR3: CSASRGGVSPLHF
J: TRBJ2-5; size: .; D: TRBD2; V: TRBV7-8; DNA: TGTGCCAGCAGCTACGCTAGCGGGAGGGGGGGGGAGACCCAGTACTTC; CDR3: CASSYASGRGGETQYF
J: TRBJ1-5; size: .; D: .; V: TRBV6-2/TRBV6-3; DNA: TGTGCCAGCAGACTTGCTACAGGGAAGGGCAATCAGCCCCAGCATTTT; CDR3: CASRLATGKGNQPQHF
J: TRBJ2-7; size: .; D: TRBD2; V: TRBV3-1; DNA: TGTGCCAGCAGCCAAGAGCGGGGGGATAAAGCCTACGAGCAGTACTTC; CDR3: CASSQERGDKAYEQYF
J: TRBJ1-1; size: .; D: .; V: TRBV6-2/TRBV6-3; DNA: TGTGCCAGCAGTTACACAGGGTGGAACACTGAAGCTTTCTTT; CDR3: CASSYTGWNTEAFF
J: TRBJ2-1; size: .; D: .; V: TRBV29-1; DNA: TGCAGCGGGCGGGTAGGACAATGGGCCGCTGAGCAGTTCTTC; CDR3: CSGRVGQWAAEQFF
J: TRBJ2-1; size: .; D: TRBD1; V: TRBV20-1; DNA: TGCAGTGCTAGAAATCTTCAGGGGGACTACAATGAGCAGTTCTTC; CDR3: CSARNLQGDYNEQFF
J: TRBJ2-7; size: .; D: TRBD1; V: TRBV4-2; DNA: TGTGCCAGCAGCCAAGAGGGGACAGGGAGCGGGTCCTACGAGCAGTACTTC; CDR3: CASSQEGTGSGSYEQYF
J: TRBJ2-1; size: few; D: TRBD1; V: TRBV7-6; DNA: TGTGCCAGCAGCTTGGGACAGGGTCTCAATGAGCAGTTCTTC; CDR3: CASSLGQGLNEQFF
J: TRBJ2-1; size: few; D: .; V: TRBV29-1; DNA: TGCAGCGTTAGGGGGGACTCCTACAATGAGCAGTTCTTC; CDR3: CSVRGDSYNEQFF
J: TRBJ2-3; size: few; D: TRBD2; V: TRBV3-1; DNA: TGTGCCAGCAGCCAAAAGACTAGCGGAAGCACAGATACGCAGTATTTT; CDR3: CASSQKTSGSTDTQYF
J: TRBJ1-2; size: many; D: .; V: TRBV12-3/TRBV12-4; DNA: TGTGCCAGCAGTCTCCGGGACATTGTTTCATATGGCTACACCTTC; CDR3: CASSLRDIVSYGYTF
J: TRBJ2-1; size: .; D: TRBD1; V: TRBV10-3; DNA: TGTGCCATCAATGGAGGACAGGGACACAATGAGCAGTTCTTC; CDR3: CAINGGQGHNEQFF
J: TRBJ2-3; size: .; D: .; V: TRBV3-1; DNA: TGTGCCAGCAGCCTGGCTGGGGATTATACGCAGTATTTT; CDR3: CASSLAGDYTQYF
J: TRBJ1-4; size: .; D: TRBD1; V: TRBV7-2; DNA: TGTGCCAGCACCAAAGGGGGCAACGGTGAAAAACTGTTTTTT; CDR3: CASTKGGNGEKLFF
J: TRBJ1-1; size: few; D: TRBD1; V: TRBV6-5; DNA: TGTGCCAGCAGTTACTCGAACAGGGGTCAAGGGGAAGCTTTCTTT; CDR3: CASSYSNRGQGEAFF
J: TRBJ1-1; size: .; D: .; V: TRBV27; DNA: TGTGCCAGCAGTTTCCTGGGAGACACTGAAGCTTTCTTT; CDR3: CASSFLGDTEAFF
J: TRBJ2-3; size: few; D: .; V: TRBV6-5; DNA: TGTGCCAGCAGTTACCTACTAGATACAGATACGCAGTATTTT; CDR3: CASSYLLDTDTQYF